Included here is one TCR beta chain sequence, with context. Its antigen is as yet unknown. Germline V gene lookup returns CDR1 MNHEY and CDR2 SVGAGI. This CDR3 has 15 residues. The V and J ends lost 6 bases and 2 bases, in that order; junction bases with no gene match: 1. This sample stems from a study of T cells after posttransplantation cyclophosphamide. Broader study findings: Skin or GI-infiltrating T cells shared few TRB sequences with blood. TRB clonality was highly associated with recipient CMV seropositivity and reactivation.

This related bone marrow graft donor gave peripheral blood on the day of marrow donation. The method was immunoSEQ multiplex PCR; TCRdb's version includes in-frame clones alone and lacks a portion of them. The sample lists several thousand clones, approximately 89% occurring once. This chain links TRBV6-5 with TRBJ2-5; 15 bases match TRBD2. This receptor was taken from a woman in her sixties in good health, CMV-negative, and a related stem cell transplant donor. Input material: memory CD4+ T cells sorted from PBMCs. This CDR3 reads CASRGLAGGQETQYF. CDR3 nucleotide sequence: TGTGCCAGCAGAGGACTAGCGGGGGGGCAAGAGACCCAGTACTTC.